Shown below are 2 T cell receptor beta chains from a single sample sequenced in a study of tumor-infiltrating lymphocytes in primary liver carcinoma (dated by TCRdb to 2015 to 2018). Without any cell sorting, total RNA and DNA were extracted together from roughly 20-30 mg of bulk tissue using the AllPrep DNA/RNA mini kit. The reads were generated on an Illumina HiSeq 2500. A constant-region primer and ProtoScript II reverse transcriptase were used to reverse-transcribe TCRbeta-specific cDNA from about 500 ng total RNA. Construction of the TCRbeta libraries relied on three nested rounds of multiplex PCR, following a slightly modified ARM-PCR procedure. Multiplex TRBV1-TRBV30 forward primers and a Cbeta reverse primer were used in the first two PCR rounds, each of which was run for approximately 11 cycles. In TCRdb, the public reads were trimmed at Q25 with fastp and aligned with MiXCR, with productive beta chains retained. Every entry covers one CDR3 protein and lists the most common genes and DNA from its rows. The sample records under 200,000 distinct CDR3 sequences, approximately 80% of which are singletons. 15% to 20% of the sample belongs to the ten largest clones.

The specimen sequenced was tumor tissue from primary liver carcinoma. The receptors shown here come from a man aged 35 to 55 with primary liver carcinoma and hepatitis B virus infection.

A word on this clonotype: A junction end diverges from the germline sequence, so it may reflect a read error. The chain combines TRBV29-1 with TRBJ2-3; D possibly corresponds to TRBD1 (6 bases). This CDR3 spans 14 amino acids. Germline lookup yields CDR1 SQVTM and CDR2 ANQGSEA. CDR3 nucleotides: TGCAGCGTGGGGGCCAGCTGGAGACCAGATACGCAGTATTTC. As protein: CSVGASWRPDTQYF.

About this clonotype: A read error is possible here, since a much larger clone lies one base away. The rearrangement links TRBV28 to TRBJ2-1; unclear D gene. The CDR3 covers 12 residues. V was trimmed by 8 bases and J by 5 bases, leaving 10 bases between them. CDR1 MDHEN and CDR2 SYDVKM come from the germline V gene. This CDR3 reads CASSQPNNEQFF. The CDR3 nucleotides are TGTGCCAGCTCCCAGCCGAACAATGAGCAGTTCTTC.